The 16 T cell receptor beta chains reported below all come from one sample, sequenced in a study of graft-versus-host responses after intestinal transplantation. Libraries were prepared by immunoSEQ multiplex PCR; TCRdb keeps only in-frame clonotypes and omits some of them. The table shows under 55,000 clones, with over 75% occurring only once. The specimen was PBMCs, collected 524 days after transplant. The origin of the receptors is a human patient who received an intestinal transplant, so some T cells may come from the graft donor.

The CDR3 protein is CASSLEGYGELFF. The CDR3 nucleotides read TGTGCCAGCAGCTTAGAGGGGTACGGGGAGCTGTTTTTT. The chain recombines TRBV11-2 with TRBJ2-2, with D uncertain. Trimming removed 0 bases at V and 7 bases at J, with 6 bases between. The CDR3 is 13 residues long. Germline V gene sequence: CDR1 SGHAT, CDR2 FQNNGV.

This clone has more than one count but fewer than ten. The V call is TRBV15, the J call TRBJ1-1; no clear D. Germline V gene sequence: CDR1 LNHNV, CDR2 YYDKDF (reference sequence). CDR3 size: 15 residues. V was trimmed by 0 bases and J by 5 bases, leaving 13 bases between them. Written as DNA, the CDR3 is TGTGCCACCAGCAGAGAGAAAGGTGGGGAAACTGAAGCTTTCTTT. Translated, it gives CATSREKGGETEAFF.

This chain connects TRBV6-1 to TRBJ2-1; 9 bases are shared with TRBD1. J lost 5 bases, V lost 6 bases, and 5 bases had no gene match. Germline CDR1 reads MNHNS; CDR2 reads SASEGT. The CDR3 runs to 14 residues. The CDR3 DNA sequence: TGTGCCAGCAGACAGGGGGCGCGCCACAATGAGCAGTTCTTC. This sequence encodes CASRQGARHNEQFF.

V and J are TRBV7-8 and TRBJ2-7; no clear D. The germline V gene has CDR1 SGHVS and CDR2 FQNEAQ. V shed 2 bases and J shed 1 base, with 12 bases lying between them. The CDR3 has 15 amino acids. In DNA form, the CDR3 reads TGTGCCAGCAGCTTAAGGCGTGGCGAGTCCTACGAGCAGTACTTC. It is translated as CASSLRRGESYEQYF.

The chain joins TRBV30 to TRBJ2-7; possibly TRBD2 for D (6 bases). This CDR3 contains 14 residues. CDR1 is GTSNPN and CDR2 is SVGIG in the germline V gene (reference sequence). The V and J ends lost 1 base and 2 bases respectively, with 12 bases between them. Written as DNA, the CDR3 is TGTGCCTGGAGTGGCCTAGCGTTTCCCTACGAGCAGTACTTC. Protein sequence: CAWSGLAFPYEQYF.

This clone appeared a single time. The chain links TRBV18 to TRBJ1-1, with a tentative D call TRBD1 (5 bases). This CDR3 spans 14 amino acids. Germline values: CDR1 KGHSH, CDR2 LQKENI. The V end was cut by 2 bases, the J end by 3 bases, with 10 bases between. The CDR3: CASSPMGGDTEAFF. CDR3 DNA: TGTGCCAGCTCACCAATGGGAGGGGACACTGAAGCTTTCTTT.

The rearrangement links TRBV6-6 to TRBJ2-7; D is ambiguous. Per the germline V gene, CDR1 is MNHNY and CDR2 is SVGAGI (reference sequence). The V gene lost 7 bases and the J gene lost 3 bases, with 10 bases spanning the gap. The CDR3 consists of 12 residues. The DNA for the CDR3 is TGTGCCAGCAAGGGCTACCGCTACGAGCAGTACTTC. As protein: CASKGYRYEQYF.

The chain joins TRBV28 to TRBJ2-3, with D unresolved. The CDR3 runs to 13 residues. Germline lookup yields CDR1 MDHEN and CDR2 SYDVKM. V was shortened by 3 bases and J by 10 bases, with 14 bases between the two germline ends. Here the CDR3 DNA reads TGTGCCAGCAGTTTCCGAGACCCCCGCCCGCAGTATTTT. Protein sequence: CASSFRDPRPQYF.

This chain uses TRBV5-4 with TRBJ2-3; 9 bases align to TRBD2. The trim removed 4 bases at V and 4 bases at J, leaving 13 bases unmatched. This CDR3 comprises 17 residues. Per the germline V gene, CDR1 is SGHNT and CDR2 is YYREEE (reference sequence). The CDR3 bases are TGTGCCAGCAGCCCCGGCGGGTTAGCGGGAGACCCAGATACGCAGTATTTT. This translates into CASSPGGLAGDPDTQYF. Looking up the rest from reference TRBV5-4 and TRBJ2-3 gives the full variable domain: ETGVTQSPTHLIKTRGQQVTLRCSSQSGHNTVSWYQQALGQGPQFIFQYYREEENGRGNFPPRFSGLQFPNYSSELNVNALELDDSALYLCASSPGGLAGDPDTQYFGPGTRLTVL.

This clone was seen just once. The chain carries TRBV4-1 and TRBJ1-5; weak D call: TRBD1 (5 bases). Trimming pared 1 base from V and 4 bases from J, leaving 14 bases between. In germline, CDR1 is MGHRA, CDR2 YSYEKL. The CDR3 totals 16 residues. CDR3 bases: TGCGCCAGCAGCCAAGCCGTGGGGGTTGGTAATCAGCCCCAGCATTTT. Translation: CASSQAVGVGNQPQHF.

The rearrangement uses TRBV28 and TRBJ2-2, with D unclear. The CDR3 is 12 residues long. V was cut by 7 bases and J by 3 bases, with 6 bases left in between. Germline CDR1 and CDR2: MDHEN and SYDVKM. CDR3 amino acids: CASTLYTGELFF. The CDR3 region has the DNA TGTGCCAGCACCTTGTACACCGGGGAGCTGTTTTTT.

V usage is TRBV30 and J usage is TRBJ1-1; no clear D gene. In germline, CDR1 is GTSNPN, CDR2 SVGIG (reference sequence). V lost 3 bases to trimming and J lost 0 bases, with 11 bases between them. The CDR3 runs to 14 residues. The CDR3, as DNA: TGTGCCTGGAGCGATTGGACTCTGAACACTGAAGCTTTCTTT. Translation: CAWSDWTLNTEAFF. Full variable domain (missing parts from reference TRBV30 and TRBJ1-1): SQTIHQWPATLVQPVGSPLSLECTVEGTSNPNLYWYRQAAGRGLQLLFYSVGIGQISSEVPQNLSASRPQDRQFILSSKKLLLSDSGFYLCAWSDWTLNTEAFFGQGTRLTVV.

The rearrangement joins TRBV19 to TRBJ1-5; a weak D match, TRBD1 (5 bases). The germline V gene encodes CDR1 LNHDA and CDR2 SQIVND (reference sequence). V was clipped by 4 bases and J by 4 bases, with 11 bases between them. CDR3 length equals 14 residues. DNA for the CDR3: TGTGCCAGTAGTAAGCGGGACCTAAATCAGCCCCAGCATTTT. Residues: CASSKRDLNQPQHF.

This sequence joins TRBV6-5 and TRBJ1-1; D gene uncertain. Trimming took 2 bases from V and 0 from J, leaving 4 bases between them. Germline V gives CDR1 MNHEY, CDR2 SVGAGI. The CDR3 loop spans 13 amino acids. The CDR3 DNA reads TGTGCCAGCAGTTACACCATGAACACTGAAGCTTTCTTT. Translation: CASSYTMNTEAFF.

The rearrangement links TRBV23-1 to TRBJ2-5; no definite D call. TRBV23-1 has ORF status, its function being uncertain. V was pared by 0 bases and J by 0 bases, with 2 bases between. The CDR3 runs to 13 residues. The CDR3 is CASSQSHQETQYF. The DNA for the CDR3 is TGCGCCAGCAGTCAATCTCACCAAGAGACCCAGTACTTC.

This clone was recorded once. This CDR3 is CASSFKTLRSNSPLHF. The CDR3 DNA reads TGTGCCAGCAGTTTCAAGACACTACGGAGTAATTCACCCCTCCACTTT. The chain employs TRBV28 and TRBJ1-6; D remains unclear. V was cut by 3 bases and J by 6 bases, with 15 bases left in between. The CDR3 runs 16 residues. CDR1 is MDHEN, CDR2 SYDVKM, per germline.